The clone carrying this T cell receptor (beta chain) was counted ten times or more. The antigen is not known. Because the library targeted alpha chains, this beta chain is an off-target read whose size means little. Specified time point: sample taken at primary tumor resection. Just over 70 TRACERx patients with early, untreated non-small cell lung cancer donated samples. Sequencing was performed on whole RNA extracted from tumor and nontumor lung tissue, or from frozen PBMC, and the material was left unsorted. Every individual TCR cDNA molecule carried its own unique molecular identifier, which allowed correction of PCR and sequencing errors. TCRdb recomputed calls from the 5' RACE reads with MiXCR, one row per CDR3 protein. The top ten hold 18% of the sample, which has about 14,000 distinct CDR3 sequences, around 4.7% seen once. The sample is drawn from a study of spatial heterogeneity in lung cancer. Findings and caveats of the study: Tracking of tumor mutation counts was seen in expanded intratumoral alpha and beta TCR counts.

Germline trimming cut 6 bases from V and 4 bases from J; bases unmatched to any gene: 4. This CDR3 spans 13 amino acids. The sample was lung tumor tissue, taken at surgery. The TCR originated in a female donor with early-stage non-small cell lung cancer. The chain recombines TRBV12-3 or TRBV12-4 with TRBJ2-3; 7 bases align to TRBD1. CDR3 in amino acids: CASRDRRADTQYF. The DNA of the CDR3 is TGTGCCAGCAGGGACAGGCGGGCAGATACGCAGTATTTT.